Listed below are T cell receptor beta chains from one sample, sequenced in a study of cytomegalovirus exposure and HLA in healthy donors. Assay used: immunoSEQ multiplex PCR; TCRdb lists only in-frame clones, some missing. The profile shows roughly 300,000 clones, roughly 87% of them singletons. The sequencing input was PBMCs. The receptors originated from a woman aged 25 to 39 in good health and CMV-seropositive. Each CDR3 is given with its conserved first and last residue. The order of the fields is CDR3 protein, CDR3 DNA, D gene, clone size, V gene, J gene. D genes are given only for firm matches. Size values are once, few and many counts, or a class for expanded clones, and some rows have none.

cdr3_aa: CSVRTIETQYF
cdr3_nt: TGCAGCGTTCGGACTATTGAGACCCAGTACTTC
d_call: .
clone_size: .
v_call: TRBV29-1
j_call: TRBJ2-5

cdr3_aa: CATSRASFRDRDAEAFF
cdr3_nt: TGTGCCACCAGCAGAGCATCCTTCCGGGACAGGGATGCTGAAGCTTTCTTT
d_call: TRBD1
clone_size: .
v_call: TRBV15
j_call: TRBJ1-1

cdr3_aa: CASSQEIAGLYNEQFF
cdr3_nt: TGCGCCAGCAGCCAAGAGATAGCGGGTCTTTACAATGAGCAGTTCTTC
d_call: TRBD2
clone_size: .
v_call: TRBV4-3
j_call: TRBJ2-1

cdr3_aa: CASSDRGGTHLSANYGYTF
cdr3_nt: TGCGCCAGCAGTGATCGGGGGGGAACTCACCTCTCCGCTAACTATGGCTACACCTTC
d_call: .
clone_size: .
v_call: TRBV10-1
j_call: TRBJ1-2

cdr3_aa: CASSIAIGMGNTIYF
cdr3_nt: TGTGCCAGCAGCATAGCTATTGGGATGGGAAACACCATATATTTT
d_call: .
clone_size: once
v_call: TRBV28
j_call: TRBJ1-3

cdr3_aa: CASSLPGTYEQYF
cdr3_nt: TGTGCCAGCAGTTTACCCGGGACCTACGAGCAGTACTTC
d_call: .
clone_size: .
v_call: TRBV27
j_call: TRBJ2-7

cdr3_aa: CASTHRGDTGELFF
cdr3_nt: TGTGCCAGCACCCACAGGGGGGACACCGGGGAGCTGTTTTTT
d_call: TRBD1
clone_size: .
v_call: TRBV27
j_call: TRBJ2-2

cdr3_aa: CASSLAGTWHNYGYTF
cdr3_nt: TGTGCCAGCAGCTTGGCCGGGACATGGCACAACTATGGCTACACCTTC
d_call: .
clone_size: .
v_call: TRBV5-4
j_call: TRBJ1-2

cdr3_aa: CASSTIRGLNYGYTF
cdr3_nt: TGTGCCAGCAGCACAATAAGGGGGCTCAACTATGGCTACACCTTC
d_call: TRBD1
clone_size: .
v_call: TRBV7-9
j_call: TRBJ1-2

cdr3_aa: CASSRGAADEQYF
cdr3_nt: TGTGCCAGCAGTCGAGGGGCGGCAGACGAGCAGTACTTC
d_call: .
clone_size: .
v_call: TRBV28
j_call: TRBJ2-7

cdr3_aa: CASSRLPGGLSSYEQYF
cdr3_nt: TGTGCCAGCAGCCGACTACCGGGAGGTCTTAGCTCCTACGAGCAGTACTTC
d_call: TRBD2
clone_size: .
v_call: TRBV7-8
j_call: TRBJ2-7

cdr3_aa: CASSLLGQPNNEQFF
cdr3_nt: TGCGCCAGCAGCTTGTTGGGACAGCCGAACAATGAGCAGTTCTTC
d_call: TRBD1
clone_size: few
v_call: TRBV5-1
j_call: TRBJ2-1

cdr3_aa: CASSEARGADTQYF
cdr3_nt: TGTGCCAGCAGTGAAGCCAGGGGCGCAGATACGCAGTATTTT
d_call: .
clone_size: .
v_call: TRBV2
j_call: TRBJ2-3

cdr3_aa: CAWSILAGGPETQYF
cdr3_nt: TGTGCCTGGAGCATACTAGCGGGAGGGCCGGAGACCCAGTACTTC
d_call: TRBD2
clone_size: .
v_call: TRBV30
j_call: TRBJ2-5

cdr3_aa: CASSAGGGIDTQYF
cdr3_nt: TGTGCCAGCAGTGCGGGGGGCGGTATAGATACGCAGTATTTT
d_call: .
clone_size: once
v_call: TRBV2
j_call: TRBJ2-3

cdr3_aa: CASSLRQGEAYEQYF
cdr3_nt: TGTGCCAGCAGCCTCAGACAGGGGGAAGCCTACGAGCAGTACTTC
d_call: TRBD1
clone_size: .
v_call: TRBV7-6
j_call: TRBJ2-7

cdr3_aa: CASSTNIGTGDYEQYF
cdr3_nt: TGTGCCAGCAGCACAAACATCGGGACGGGAGACTACGAGCAGTACTTC
d_call: .
clone_size: few
v_call: TRBV5-8
j_call: TRBJ2-7

cdr3_aa: CARARPLSYEQYF
cdr3_nt: TGTGCCAGAGCTAGGCCGCTTTCCTACGAGCAGTACTTC
d_call: .
clone_size: .
v_call: TRBV2
j_call: TRBJ2-7

cdr3_aa: CASSEGALAKNIQYF
cdr3_nt: TGTGCCAGCAGTGAAGGGGCTCTAGCCAAAAACATTCAGTACTTC
d_call: .
clone_size: .
v_call: TRBV6-1
j_call: TRBJ2-4

cdr3_aa: CSAHLLDIQYF
cdr3_nt: TGCAGTGCTCACTTACTAGACATTCAGTACTTC
d_call: .
clone_size: .
v_call: TRBV20-1
j_call: TRBJ2-4

cdr3_aa: CASRPTRDYSYEQYF
cdr3_nt: TGTGCCAGCAGGCCCACCCGGGACTACTCCTACGAGCAGTACTTC
d_call: TRBD2
clone_size: .
v_call: TRBV27
j_call: TRBJ2-7

cdr3_aa: CAISPGGGPGTDTQYF
cdr3_nt: TGTGCCATCAGTCCCGGGGGAGGCCCGGGCACAGATACGCAGTATTTT
d_call: .
clone_size: .
v_call: TRBV10-3
j_call: TRBJ2-3